This T cell receptor (beta chain) was found in a study of beta chain features in type 1 diabetes. Study-level results: Any HLA effect on TCRB rearrangement was left unresolved by small sub-analyses. A potential PCR bias toward shorter templates would be equal in patient and control samples. There was a moderate but significant shortening of TCRB CDR3s in all four CD4+ subsets of Type 1 diabetes patients.

Comments on this clone: Its antigen is currently unknown.

V gave up 0 bases and J gave up 1 base; unmatched junction bases: 8. The CDR3 has 17 amino acids. Per germline, CDR1 SGDLS and CDR2 YYNGEE. Reverse transcription of all isolated RNA meant that expressed TCRB transcripts were sequenced. Data came from immunoSEQ multiplex PCR; TCRdb stores just in-frame clones and leaves some out. The sample yields around 600,000 clones, under 15% seen once. The genes are TRBV9 and TRBJ1-1; 8 bases line up with TRBD1. The source material was naive CD4+ T cells from blood. The clonotype originates from a man between 25 and 39 years old with type 1 diabetes. The CDR3 nucleotides read TGTGCCAGCAGCGTAGCTACAGGTCAGGGGGCGAACACTGAAGCTTTCTTT. Protein sequence: CASSVATGQGANTEAFF.